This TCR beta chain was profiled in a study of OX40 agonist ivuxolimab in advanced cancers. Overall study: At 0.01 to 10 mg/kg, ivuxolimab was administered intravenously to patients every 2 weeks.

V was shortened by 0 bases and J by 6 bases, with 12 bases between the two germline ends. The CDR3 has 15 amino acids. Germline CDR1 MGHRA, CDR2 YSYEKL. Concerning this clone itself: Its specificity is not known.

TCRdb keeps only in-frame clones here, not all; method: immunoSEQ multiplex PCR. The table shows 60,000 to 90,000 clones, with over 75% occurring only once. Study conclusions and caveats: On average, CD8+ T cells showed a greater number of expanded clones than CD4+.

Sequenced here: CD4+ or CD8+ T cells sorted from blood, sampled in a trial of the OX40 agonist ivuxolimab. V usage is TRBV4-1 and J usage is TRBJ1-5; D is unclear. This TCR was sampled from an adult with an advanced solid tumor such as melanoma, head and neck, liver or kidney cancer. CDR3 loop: CASSQEELSTQPQHF. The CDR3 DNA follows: TGCGCCAGCAGCCAAGAGGAACTCTCCACTCAGCCCCAGCATTTT.